One and the same sample provided the 19 T cell receptor beta chains below, sequenced in a study of T cell changes during pregnancy in multiple sclerosis. The data were produced by immunoSEQ multiplex PCR, yet TCRdb's version contains in-frame clones alone and is incomplete. The repertoire has roughly 76,000 clones, about 89% of them found once; the top ten carry 0.4% to 0.6%. Sequencing used CD4+ T cells from peripheral blood mononuclear cells, obtained in the second trimester of pregnancy. These receptors were collected from a female donor with multiple sclerosis, enrolled in a pregnancy study.

The rearrangement joins TRBV4-3 to TRBJ1-6; 10 nucleotides align to TRBD1. V shed 0 bases and J 9 bases; nucleotides not matched to a gene: 5. CDR3 length: 16 residues. CDR1 is LGHNA and CDR2 is YSLEER in the germline V gene. CDR3 amino acids: CASSQDTGTGVSPLHF. DNA for the CDR3: TGCGCCAGCAGCCAAGATACCGGGACAGGGGTTTCACCCCTCCACTTT.

The genes are TRBV9 and TRBJ1-6; 8 bases fit TRBD1. CDR3 length: 18 amino acids. V lost 4 bases to trimming and J lost 0 bases; unmatched junction nucleotides: 9. Germline V lookup: CDR1 SGDLS, CDR2 YYNGEE. The CDR3 loop reads CASSPSGGGSSYNSPLHF. Here the CDR3 DNA reads TGTGCCAGCAGCCCTTCAGGGGGCGGTAGCTCCTATAATTCACCCCTCCACTTT. The full variable domain, with the rest looked up from reference TRBV9 and TRBJ1-6, is DSGVTQTPKHLITATGQRVTLRCSPRSGDLSVYWYQQSLDQGLQFLIQYYNGEERAKGNILERFSAQQFPDLHSELNLSSLELGDSALYFCASSPSGGGSSYNSPLHFGNGTRLTVT.

This clone was recorded once. V usage is TRBV30 and J usage is TRBJ1-2; D unresolved. Trimming shortened V by 2 bases and J by 6 bases, and 19 bases separated the two germline ends. Germline loops: CDR1 GTSNPN, CDR2 SVGIG (reference sequence). The CDR3 totals 15 residues. The CDR3 DNA reads as TGTGCCTGGAGTCTCCCCCTTATACAGTTGGATGGCTACACCTTC. It translates to CAWSLPLIQLDGYTF.

The V gene is TRBV27, the J gene TRBJ2-1; TRBD2 matches at 8 bases. Germline V gives CDR1 MNHEY, CDR2 SMNVEV (reference sequence). The CDR3 is 14 amino acids. The V segment lost 4 bases and the J segment 4 bases; nucleotides outside the gene matches: 3. CDR3 protein: CASSSGLVYNEQFF. CDR3 DNA sequence: TGTGCCAGCAGTTCGGGACTAGTGTACAATGAGCAGTTCTTC.

This clone has only one observation. The V call is TRBV28, the J call TRBJ1-5, with D tentatively TRBD1 (6 bases). The ends were cut back, 1 base at V and 3 bases at J, with 10 bases in the middle. Germline V gives CDR1 MDHEN, CDR2 SYDVKM. This CDR3 is 15 amino acids long. CDR3 in DNA: TGTGCCAGCAGTTTATTGGGGGACACCAATCAGCCCCAGCATTTT. Its protein is CASSLLGDTNQPQHF.

V usage is TRBV27 and J usage is TRBJ2-7, with 15 bases matching TRBD2. The trim removed 6 bases at V and 1 base at J, leaving 7 bases unmatched. CDR1 is MNHEY, CDR2 SMNVEV, per germline (reference sequence). The CDR3 is 17 residues long. This chain's CDR3 is CASRWTSGRASSYEQYF. CDR3 bases: TGTGCCAGCAGGTGGACTAGCGGGAGGGCATCGTCCTACGAGCAGTACTTC.

The rearrangement joins TRBV5-1 to TRBJ1-2, with D possibly being TRBD1 (5 bases). CDR3 length equals 15 residues. Trimming pared 0 bases from V and 0 bases from J, leaving 9 bases between. CDR1 is SGHRS, CDR2 YFSETQ, per germline. The DNA of the CDR3 is TGCGCCAGCAGCTTGGGTGGAGGGGCTAACTATGGCTACACCTTC. It translates to CASSLGGGANYGYTF. The full variable domain, its missing parts supplied by reference TRBV5-1 and TRBJ1-2, is KAGVTQTPRYLIKTRGQQVTLSCSPISGHRSVSWYQQTPGQGLQFLFEYFSETQRNKGNFPGRFSGRQFSNSRSEMNVSTLELGDSALYLCASSLGGGANYGYTFGSGTRLTVV.

CDR3 nucleotides: TGTGCCAGCAGTGAGGGCGGCAATCAGCCCCAGCATTTT. It yields the protein CASSEGGNQPQHF. The rearrangement uses TRBV25-1 and TRBJ1-5; D is unclear. V lost 3 bases and J lost 2, with 5 bases in between. The CDR3 has 13 amino acids. Germline loops: CDR1 MGHDK, CDR2 SYGVNS.

The chain joins TRBV28 to TRBJ2-5, with D perhaps matching TRBD1 (6 bases). The germline V gene encodes CDR1 MDHEN and CDR2 SYDVKM. The CDR3 runs to 13 residues. The germline V and J ends were trimmed by 6 bases and 7 bases, with 15 bases remaining between them. Here the CDR3 reads CASSFTLGGTQYF. In nucleotides, the CDR3 is TGTGCCAGCAGCTTCACATTAGGGGGGACCCAGTACTTC.

The V call is TRBV18, the J call TRBJ1-5; 10 bases are a match to TRBD1. CDR1 and CDR2 (germline): KGHSH, LQKENI. Trimming cost V 0 bases and J 5 bases; bases outside gene matches: 1. CDR3 size: 15 residues. This CDR3 is CASSPPGQGYQPQHF. CDR3 coding DNA: TGTGCCAGCTCACCACCGGGACAGGGGTATCAGCCCCAGCATTTT.

The chain combines TRBV5-1 with TRBJ2-2; 8 nucleotides match TRBD1. Trimming at V came to 3 bases and at J to 1 base, leaving 5 bases not matched to a gene. Germline V lookup: CDR1 SGHRS, CDR2 YFSETQ. The CDR3 length is 16 residues. CDR3 DNA sequence: TGCGCCAGCAGCTGGTGGACAGGGAGGAACACCGGGGAGCTGTTTTTT. Translating gives CASSWWTGRNTGELFF.

The chain combines TRBV4-3 with TRBJ1-1, with D unresolved. The V end was cut by 0 bases, the J end by 11 bases, with 25 bases between. The germline V gene has CDR1 LGHNA and CDR2 YSLEER. There are 17 residues in the CDR3. The CDR3 region has the DNA TGCGCCAGCAGCCAAGACGCCTTAATCAGACACCCACTGGGCGCTTTCTTT. Translating gives CASSQDALIRHPLGAFF.

The V and J genes are TRBV5-6 and TRBJ2-7, with D tentatively TRBD1 (5 bases). V lost 4 bases, J lost 0 bases, and 17 bases lay in between. Germline-derived CDR1 and CDR2 are SGHDT and YYEEEE. The CDR3 loop spans 16 amino acids. CDR3 residues: CASSQLGQGISYEQYF. CDR3 DNA sequence: TGTGCCAGCAGCCAATTGGGGCAGGGCATCTCCTACGAGCAGTACTTC.

As for this clone: A read error may produce the germline difference seen at one junction end. The chain joins TRBV18 to TRBJ2-1, with 10 bases aligning to TRBD2. Germline-derived CDR1 and CDR2 are KGHSH and LQKENI. The CDR3 runs 15 residues. The CDR3 DNA reads TGTGCCAGCTCGCCACTAGCGGGGACATACAATGAGCAGTTCTTC. The encoded protein is CASSPLAGTYNEQFF.

The CDR3 is CASSQEQLARRVQFF. The CDR3 nucleotides read TGCGCCAGCAGCCAAGAACAACTAGCTCGGAGAGTGCAGTTCTTC. The chain has TRBV4-1 and TRBJ2-1; a possible D gene is TRBD2 (6 bases). The CDR3 covers 15 residues. Trimming cost V 0 bases and J 12 bases, with 18 bases left between them. Per the germline V gene, CDR1 is MGHRA and CDR2 is YSYEKL.

This chain uses TRBV28 with TRBJ2-1; 9 bases match TRBD2. The ends lost 6 bases at V and 7 bases at J; junction bases unmatched: 7. The CDR3 has 14 amino acids. The germline gives CDR1 MDHEN, CDR2 SYDVKM. The CDR3 nucleotides read TGTGCCAGCAGGACGACTAGCGGAAAGAATGAGCAGTTCTTC. Encoded protein: CASRTTSGKNEQFF.

This rearrangement joins TRBV4-3 to TRBJ2-1, with 9 bases aligning to TRBD1. The CDR3 loop spans 17 amino acids. Germline assignment: CDR1 LGHNA and CDR2 YSLEER. V shed 3 bases and J 7 bases; nucleotides not matched to a gene: 13. The CDR3 protein is CASSQSGTGTQRNEQFF. As DNA, the CDR3 is TGCGCCAGCAGCCAGTCTGGGACAGGGACCCAGAGGAATGAGCAGTTCTTC.

The chain links TRBV6-6 to TRBJ1-1; D unclear. The germline CDR1 and CDR2 sequences are MNHNY and SVGAGI (reference sequence). CDR3 length: 13 residues. Trimming took 0 bases from V and 7 from J, leaving 9 bases between them. The CDR3 sequence is CASSYSSGGEAFF. The CDR3 region has the DNA TGTGCCAGCAGTTACTCGAGCGGCGGTGAAGCTTTCTTT.

The V gene is TRBV2, the J gene TRBJ1-6; tentative D call: TRBD1 (6 bases). CDR1 is SNHLY, CDR2 FYNNEI, per germline. The CDR3 sequence is 16 residues long. Trimming removed 7 bases from V and 9 bases from J, with 22 bases in between. The CDR3 DNA reads TGTGCCAGCACTCGGGACATTAGTGAAGGAGGTTCACCCCTCCACTTT. It is translated as CASTRDISEGGSPLHF. Drawing the rest from reference TRBV2 and TRBJ1-6, the complete variable domain is EPEVTQTPSHQVTQMGQEVILRCVPISNHLYFYWYRQILGQKVEFLVSFYNNEISEKSEIFDDQFSVERPDGSNFTLKIRSTKLEDSAMYFCASTRDISEGGSPLHFGNGTRLTVT.